Listed here are 11 T cell receptor beta chains from one sample, sequenced in a study of cytomegalovirus exposure and HLA in healthy donors. The PCR ran on 60 Vbeta and 13 Jbeta primers. Data came from immunoSEQ multiplex PCR; TCRdb stores just in-frame clones and leaves some out. The table shows 110,000 to 150,000 clones, with 75% to 80% occurring only once. Sequencing was done on a sample of PBMCs. The receptors here all came from a man between 18 and 35 years old in good health and CMV-seronegative.

The genes are TRBV2 and TRBJ1-1; 7 bases fit TRBD1. Unmatched junction bases numbered 8, after V lost 6 bases and J lost 4 bases. The CDR3 sequence is 14 residues long. Germline V CDR1 and CDR2: SNHLY, FYNNEI. Here the CDR3 reads CASSRQGGGTEAFF. CDR3 DNA sequence: TGTGCCAGCAGCCGACAGGGCGGAGGCACTGAAGCTTTCTTT. Variable domain in full (rest from reference TRBV2 and TRBJ1-1): EPEVTQTPSHQVTQMGQEVILRCVPISNHLYFYWYRQILGQKVEFLVSFYNNEISEKSEIFDDQFSVERPDGSNFTLKIRSTKLEDSAMYFCASSRQGGGTEAFFGQGTRLTVV.

The chain uses TRBV7-2 and TRBJ2-7, with TRBD2 as a possible D gene (6 bases). Germline V gives CDR1 SGHTA, CDR2 FQGNSA. The CDR3 contains 17 residues. Trimming shortened V by 1 base and J by 1 base, and 17 bases separated the two germline ends. For the CDR3, the DNA is TGTGCCAGCAGCTTAGAACACGGGGCTAGCGTATCCTACGAGCAGTACTTC. This codes for CASSLEHGASVSYEQYF.

The chain recombines TRBV18 with TRBJ2-1; 10 bases map to TRBD2. The ends lost 4 bases at V and 5 bases at J; junction bases unmatched: 2. The germline gives CDR1 KGHSH, CDR2 LQKENI. The CDR3 spans 14 residues. CDR3 sequence: CASSRLAGDNEQFF. For the CDR3, the DNA is TGTGCCAGCTCACGACTAGCGGGCGACAATGAGCAGTTCTTC. The entire variable domain, with the rest obtained from reference TRBV18 and TRBJ2-1, is as follows: NAGVMQNPRHLVRRRGQEARLRCSPMKGHSHVYWYRQLPEEGLKFMVYLQKENIIDESGMPKERFSAEFPKEGPSILRIQQVVRGDSAAYFCASSRLAGDNEQFFGPGTRLTVL.

The V gene is TRBV18, the J gene TRBJ1-6; D not resolved. The V gene's germline CDR1 is KGHSH and CDR2 LQKENI. Trimming removed 3 bases at V and 6 bases at J, with 12 bases between. The CDR3 is 15 residues long. CDR3 loop: CASSPRYRINSPLHF. CDR3 bases: TGTGCCAGCTCACCTCGGTACAGAATTAATTCACCCCTCCACTTT.

This rearrangement joins TRBV5-4 to TRBJ1-2; D might be TRBD1 (5 bases). The CDR3 runs 14 residues. The V and J ends lost 0 bases and 5 bases respectively, with 11 bases between them. CDR1 is SGHNT, CDR2 YYREEE, per germline (reference sequence). This chain's CDR3 is CASSLGIPGYGYTF. CDR3 sequence (DNA): TGTGCCAGCAGCTTGGGAATCCCAGGGTATGGCTACACCTTC. The entire variable domain, with the rest obtained from reference TRBV5-4 and TRBJ1-2, is as follows: ETGVTQSPTHLIKTRGQQVTLRCSSQSGHNTVSWYQQALGQGPQFIFQYYREEENGRGNFPPRFSGLQFPNYSSELNVNALELDDSALYLCASSLGIPGYGYTFGSGTRLTVV.

The chain is built from TRBV15 and TRBJ2-4; 7 nucleotides agree with TRBD1. Germline trimming cut 0 bases from V and 14 bases from J; bases unmatched to any gene: 7. This CDR3 comprises 13 residues. Germline-derived CDR1 and CDR2 are LNHNV and YYDKDF (reference sequence). The CDR3 nucleotides are TGTGCCACCAGCAGAGAAGGCAGGGGGTTCGAGTACTTC. As protein: CATSREGRGFEYF. The full variable domain, with the rest looked up from reference TRBV15 and TRBJ2-4, is DAMVIQNPRYQVTQFGKPVTLSCSQTLNHNVMYWYQQKSSQAPKLLFHYYDKDFNNEADTPDNFQSRRPNTSFCFLDIRSPGLGDTAMYLCATSREGRGFEYFGAGTRLSVL.

The V gene is TRBV7-3, the J gene TRBJ2-7, with D maybe TRBD1 (5 bases). CDR1 is SGHTA and CDR2 is FQGTGA in the germline V gene. There are 17 residues in the CDR3. The V end lost 2 bases, the J end lost 1 base, and 18 bases lay between the germline ends. The CDR3 spells CASSLPGDRVDSYEQYF. CDR3 nucleotides: TGTGCCAGCAGCTTACCTGGCGACAGAGTTGATTCCTACGAGCAGTACTTC.

This clone was counted once. The J gene is TRBJ2-7, the V gene TRBV27; 7 nucleotides align to TRBD1. Germline CDR1 and CDR2: MNHEY and SMNVEV (reference sequence). Trimming took 8 bases from V and 2 from J; bases not matched to a gene: 6. The CDR3 has 13 residues. The CDR3 here is CASAMGQTYEQYF. DNA of the CDR3: TGTGCCAGCGCCATGGGACAGACCTACGAGCAGTACTTC.

This chain links TRBV18 with TRBJ1-2; no clear D. The germline V gene encodes CDR1 KGHSH and CDR2 LQKENI. V gave up 3 bases and J gave up 5 bases, with 16 bases separating them. This CDR3 comprises 15 residues. As DNA, the CDR3 is TGTGCCAGCTCACCCTCTACTACCCACTCTTATGGCTACACCTTC. Its translation: CASSPSTTHSYGYTF.

The rearrangement joins TRBV7-9 to TRBJ1-5; possible D gene TRBD1, 6 bases. This CDR3 comprises 13 residues. The germline V gene has CDR1 SEHNR and CDR2 FQNEAQ (reference sequence). The ends were cut back, 5 bases at V and 11 bases at J, with 16 bases in the middle. CDR3 coding DNA: TGTGCCAGCAGCCCAGAACAGGGAAGGGCCCAGCATTTT. As protein: CASSPEQGRAQHF.

Turning to this clone: The junction does not match germline at one end; this may be a read error. The chain is built from TRBV10-3 and TRBJ1-3; possible D gene TRBD1, 5 bases. CDR1 and CDR2 (germline): ENHRY, SYGVKD. The length of the CDR3 is 15 residues. CDR3 sequence (DNA): TGTGCCAGCAGTGAACGGGGGACTGCTGGAAACACCATATATTTT. Encoded protein: CASSERGTAGNTIYF.